Listed below are T cell receptor beta chains from one sample, sequenced in a study of T cell responses to AZD1222 COVID-19 vaccine. Assay used: immunoSEQ multiplex PCR; TCRdb lists only in-frame clones, some missing. Counted here are around 120,000 clones, more than 85% occurring once; the ten biggest clones make up 5%. This sample comprised peripheral blood, obtained 28 days after the second AZD1222 dose. The receptors derive from an adult who received the AZD1222 COVID-19 vaccine. Both conserved end residues are part of each CDR3. D genes are given only for firm matches. A clone size is listed for some rows: how often the clone was seen (once, few, many), or a class if it is expanded.

cdr3_nt: TGTGCCAGCAGCTTGGTGAATCAGCCCCAGCATTTT; cdr3_aa: CASSLVNQPQHF; v_call: TRBV5-6; j_call: TRBJ1-5; clone_size: .; d_call: .
cdr3_nt: TGTGCCAGCAGCTTAGTAGCGCACGGGGGAACTGAAGCTTTCTTT; cdr3_aa: CASSLVAHGGTEAFF; v_call: TRBV7-2; j_call: TRBJ1-1; clone_size: .; d_call: .
cdr3_nt: TGTGCCAGCAGCTTAGGAGTCGGGGAGCTGTTTTTT; cdr3_aa: CASSLGVGELFF; v_call: TRBV11-2; j_call: TRBJ2-2; clone_size: .; d_call: .
cdr3_nt: TGTGCCAGCAGCCAACTAGCGGGGGGTGTGTCCTACAATGAGCAGTTCTTC; cdr3_aa: CASSQLAGGVSYNEQFF; v_call: TRBV7-8; j_call: TRBJ2-1; clone_size: .; d_call: TRBD2
cdr3_nt: TGCGCCAGCAGCCAAGATCCCTCGCGGGGGTCCTACGAGCAGTACTTC; cdr3_aa: CASSQDPSRGSYEQYF; v_call: TRBV4-1; j_call: TRBJ2-7; clone_size: .; d_call: TRBD2
cdr3_nt: TGTGCCACGACCCGGCGAGCTACGAACACTGAAGCTTTCTTT; cdr3_aa: CATTRRATNTEAFF; v_call: TRBV15; j_call: TRBJ1-1; clone_size: .; d_call: .
cdr3_nt: TGTGCCAGCAGCCAAGATCTGGAGGTCGGGAACACTGAAGCTTTCTTT; cdr3_aa: CASSQDLEVGNTEAFF; v_call: TRBV4-2; j_call: TRBJ1-1; clone_size: .; d_call: .
cdr3_nt: TGTGCCAGCAGTCGGGATTGGGGCGAGCAGTACTTC; cdr3_aa: CASSRDWGEQYF; v_call: TRBV12-3/TRBV12-4; j_call: TRBJ2-7; clone_size: .; d_call: .
cdr3_nt: TGCGCCAGCAGTCCCCAGCGGGGGTCCCAAGAGACCCAGTACTTC; cdr3_aa: CASSPQRGSQETQYF; v_call: TRBV5-1; j_call: TRBJ2-5; clone_size: once; d_call: TRBD2
cdr3_nt: TGTGCCAGCAGTTCACCCTTGTCGACAGGGTTCGACGAGCAGTACTTC; cdr3_aa: CASSSPLSTGFDEQYF; v_call: TRBV6-2/TRBV6-3; j_call: TRBJ2-7; clone_size: .; d_call: TRBD1
cdr3_nt: TGTGCCAGTACCTATGGACAGGGCGTCAGAGACTATGGCTACACCTTC; cdr3_aa: CASTYGQGVRDYGYTF; v_call: TRBV19; j_call: TRBJ1-2; clone_size: .; d_call: TRBD1
cdr3_nt: TGTGCCAGCAGTCCCTATCCGGGGATCTACGAGCAGTACTTC; cdr3_aa: CASSPYPGIYEQYF; v_call: TRBV6-5; j_call: TRBJ2-7; clone_size: .; d_call: .
cdr3_nt: TGTGCCAGCAGCCAAGCCGGGGAGGCTTGGGTAGCACTTCGCACAGATACGCAGTATTTT; cdr3_aa: CASSQAGEAWVALRTDTQYF; v_call: TRBV3-1/TRBV3-2; j_call: TRBJ2-3; clone_size: .; d_call: .
cdr3_nt: TGTGCCAGCAGCCTTCGAGCAGATACGCAGTATTTT; cdr3_aa: CASSLRADTQYF; v_call: TRBV2; j_call: TRBJ2-3; clone_size: .; d_call: .
cdr3_nt: TGCGCCAGCAGCTTGGGCGAAAGGGGCAATCAGCCCCAGCATTTT; cdr3_aa: CASSLGERGNQPQHF; v_call: TRBV5-1; j_call: TRBJ1-5; clone_size: .; d_call: .
cdr3_nt: TGCGCCAGCAGCCATCGGGTAGCGGGGGACCTCGACGATACGCAGTATTTT; cdr3_aa: CASSHRVAGDLDDTQYF; v_call: TRBV4-3; j_call: TRBJ2-3; clone_size: .; d_call: TRBD2
cdr3_nt: TGTGCCAGTAGTGCGCTAGCGGGGGGACCACATAACAATGAGCAGTTCTTC; cdr3_aa: CASSALAGGPHNNEQFF; v_call: TRBV19; j_call: TRBJ2-1; clone_size: .; d_call: TRBD2
cdr3_nt: TGTGCCAGCAGCGCGGGACAGGGGCCCTACGAGCAGTACTTC; cdr3_aa: CASSAGQGPYEQYF; v_call: TRBV7-2; j_call: TRBJ2-7; clone_size: .; d_call: TRBD1
cdr3_nt: TGTGCCAGCAGTGAGGGCATCGTGAACTATGGCTACACCTTC; cdr3_aa: CASSEGIVNYGYTF; v_call: TRBV2; j_call: TRBJ1-2; clone_size: .; d_call: .
cdr3_nt: TGTGCCAGCAGCATGCGGGGGGCCTATGGCTACACCTTC; cdr3_aa: CASSMRGAYGYTF; v_call: TRBV5-6; j_call: TRBJ1-2; clone_size: .; d_call: .
cdr3_nt: TGTGCCAGCAGCCCGGCCTACAATGAGCAGTTCTTC; cdr3_aa: CASSPAYNEQFF; v_call: TRBV11-2; j_call: TRBJ2-1; clone_size: .; d_call: .
cdr3_nt: TGTGCTAGTGGTTTCGGGACAGGGGCCCGAAATGAGCAGTTCTTC; cdr3_aa: CASGFGTGARNEQFF; v_call: TRBV12-5; j_call: TRBJ2-1; clone_size: .; d_call: TRBD1
cdr3_nt: TGTGCCAGCAGCTGGCAGGGTAAGCAGTACTTC; cdr3_aa: CASSWQGKQYF; v_call: TRBV5-6; j_call: TRBJ2-7; clone_size: .; d_call: .
cdr3_nt: TGCGCCAGCAGCTTCGCGGACAGAAACTATGGCTACACCTTC; cdr3_aa: CASSFADRNYGYTF; v_call: TRBV5-1; j_call: TRBJ1-2; clone_size: once; d_call: .
cdr3_nt: TGTGCCAGCAGCGCTGGACCACCTGTCTTGAACACTGAAGCTTTCTTT; cdr3_aa: CASSAGPPVLNTEAFF; v_call: TRBV7-8; j_call: TRBJ1-1; clone_size: .; d_call: .
cdr3_nt: TGTGCCAGCACCCCAGACCGGTATACCTCTGAAGCTTTCTTT; cdr3_aa: CASTPDRYTSEAFF; v_call: TRBV6-5; j_call: TRBJ1-1; clone_size: once; d_call: .
cdr3_nt: TGTGCCAGCAGCGCAGCTAGCACCAGGAGCAATGAGCAGTTCTTC; cdr3_aa: CASSAASTRSNEQFF; v_call: TRBV11-3; j_call: TRBJ2-1; clone_size: .; d_call: .